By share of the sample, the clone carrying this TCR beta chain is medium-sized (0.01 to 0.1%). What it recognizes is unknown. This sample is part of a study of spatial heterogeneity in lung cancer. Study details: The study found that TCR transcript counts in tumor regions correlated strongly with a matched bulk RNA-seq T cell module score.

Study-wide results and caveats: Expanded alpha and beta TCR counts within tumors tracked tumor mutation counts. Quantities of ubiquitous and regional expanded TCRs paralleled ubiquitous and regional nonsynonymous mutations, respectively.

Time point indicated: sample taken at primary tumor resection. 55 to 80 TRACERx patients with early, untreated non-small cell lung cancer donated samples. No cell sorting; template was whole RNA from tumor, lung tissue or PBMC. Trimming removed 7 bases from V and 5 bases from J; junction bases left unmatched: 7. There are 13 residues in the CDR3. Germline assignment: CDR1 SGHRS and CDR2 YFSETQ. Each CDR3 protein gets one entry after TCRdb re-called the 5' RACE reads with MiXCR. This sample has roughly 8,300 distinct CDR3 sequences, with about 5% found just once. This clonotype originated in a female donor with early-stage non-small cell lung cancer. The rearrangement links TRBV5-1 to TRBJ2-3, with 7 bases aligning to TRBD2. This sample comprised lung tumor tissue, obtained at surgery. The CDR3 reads CASGGGIGDTQYF. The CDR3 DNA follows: TGCGCCAGCGGGGGGGGGATCGGAGATACGCAGTATTTT. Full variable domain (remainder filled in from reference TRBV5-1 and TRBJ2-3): KAGVTQTPRYLIKTRGQQVTLSCSPISGHRSVSWYQQTPGQGLQFLFEYFSETQRNKGNFPGRFSGRQFSNSRSEMNVSTLELGDSALYLCASGGGIGDTQYFGPGTRLTVL.